This T cell receptor (beta chain) was documented in a study of shared clonotypes between healthy human individuals. Study findings and constraints: Though the depth was large, rarefaction showed that sorted-subset sequencing was incomplete. Naive CD4 clonotype sharing across a few donors was around 5%.

Some clones are missing from TCRdb's copy, which holds only in-frame ones; the method was immunoSEQ multiplex PCR. The sample records 780,000 or so clones, 55% to 80% being singletons. Germline lookup yields CDR1 LNHDA and CDR2 SQIVND (reference sequence). Trimming left V 3 bases short and J 0 bases short, with 24 bases between. The CDR3 contains 20 residues. Of note for this clone: Its antigen is not known.

The V and J genes are TRBV19 and TRBJ1-5, with D maybe TRBD1 (5 bases). This clonotype was sampled from a woman in her twenties or thirties in good health. Sequenced material: memory CD4+ T cells sorted from blood. Described subset: CD45RA-negative fraction. The CDR3 region has the DNA TGTGCCAGTAGTATGTACCCTCCGGGGCCTGGGCAGGGTAGCAATCAGCCCCAGCATTTT. As protein: CASSMYPPGPGQGSNQPQHF.